The 25 T cell receptor beta chains below all came from one sample that was sequenced in a study of a mutant IDH1 vaccine in newly diagnosed glioma. The antigens of these receptors remain unknown. The time point: week 35, safety follow-up. What each vaccine dose contained was 300 ug of mutant IDH1 20-mer peptide, accompanied by topical imiquimod. Some clones are missing from TCRdb's copy, which holds only in-frame ones; the method was immunoSEQ multiplex PCR. Here the sample spans roughly 60,000 clones, 81% being singletons. The specimen was PBMCs, collected from a glioma patient whose treatment included an IDH1 peptide vaccine. Receptors originate from a man aged 40-50 years with glioma.

This rearrangement joins TRBV27 to TRBJ2-3; tentative D call: TRBD2 (6 bases). The CDR3 totals 16 residues. Germline loops: CDR1 MNHEY, CDR2 SMNVEV (reference sequence). The V end lost 7 bases, the J end lost 4 bases, and 21 bases lay between the germline ends. In nucleotides, the CDR3 is TGTGCCAGCAACCCTCTCCGGTCCCGGGAGTCAGATACGCAGTATTTT. Translating it yields CASNPLRSRESDTQYF.

The gene calls are TRBV28 and TRBJ2-7; tentative D call: TRBD2 (6 bases). V was clipped by 4 bases and J by 2 bases, with 15 bases between them. This CDR3 comprises 15 residues. Looked up from germline, CDR1 is MDHEN and CDR2 is SYDVKM. The DNA for the CDR3 is TGTGCCAGCAGTTCCACCGGGACTCCTACCTACGAGCAGTACTTC. The encoded protein is CASSSTGTPTYEQYF.

This chain joins TRBV19 and TRBJ1-5; 8 bases are a match to TRBD1. There are 16 residues in the CDR3. V trimming: 5 bases; J trimming: 0 bases; junction bases outside the gene matches: 6. Per the germline V gene, CDR1 is LNHDA and CDR2 is SQIVND (reference sequence). For the CDR3, the DNA is TGTGCCAGTAGTGCGGGGGACAGGCTTAGCAATCAGCCCCAGCATTTT. It specifies CASSAGDRLSNQPQHF.

The gene calls are TRBV30 and TRBJ1-1, with D possibly being TRBD1 (6 bases). The CDR3 consists of 12 residues. Trimming took 4 bases from V and 6 from J, leaving 12 bases between them. Germline CDR1 reads GTSNPN; CDR2 reads SVGIG (reference sequence). The CDR3 region has the DNA TGTGCCTGGACACAGGGATTCGCTGAAGCTTTCTTT. Translated, it gives CAWTQGFAEAFF.

V gene TRBV9 combines with J gene TRBJ2-1, with D possibly being TRBD2 (6 bases). The germline V and J ends were trimmed by 5 bases and 8 bases, with 20 bases remaining between them. Germline CDR1 is SGDLS and CDR2 is YYNGEE. This CDR3 is 15 amino acids long. CDR3 coding DNA: TGTGCCAGCAGTCCACCCGGGGCGGGATTATATGAGCAGTTCTTC. It is translated as CASSPPGAGLYEQFF.

The genes are TRBV30 and TRBJ2-1, with a possible D match to TRBD2 (6 bases). This CDR3 region has 14 residues. The V gene's germline CDR1 is GTSNPN and CDR2 SVGIG (reference sequence). V gave up 4 bases and J gave up 3 bases, with 13 bases separating them. The CDR3: CAWITSGRYNEQFF. The CDR3 DNA reads TGTGCCTGGATTACGAGCGGGCGCTACAATGAGCAGTTCTTC.

The chain carries TRBV29-1 and TRBJ2-3; 11 bases align to TRBD2. CDR3 size: 17 residues. CDR1 and CDR2 (germline): SQVTM, ANQGSEA. V was pared by 4 bases and J by 1 base, with 10 bases of the junction left unmatched. CDR3 DNA: TGCAGCGTTGGCCAATTGACTAGCGGGACTGGCACAGATACGCAGTATTTT. This encodes CSVGQLTSGTGTDTQYF.

The J gene is TRBJ1-2, the V gene TRBV5-6; D is ambiguous. The CDR3 consists of 12 residues. Looked up from germline, CDR1 is SGHDT and CDR2 is YYEEEE. Trimming stripped 3 bases from V and 9 bases from J, with 12 bases between. The CDR3 here is CASSSTGWSYTF. Here the CDR3 DNA reads TGTGCCAGCAGCTCGACTGGCTGGAGCTACACCTTC.

The V and J genes are TRBV6-1 and TRBJ1-4, with D possibly matching TRBD1 (6 bases). CDR3 size: 15 residues. V lost 6 bases and J 7 bases, leaving 18 bases between the germline ends. Per germline, CDR1 MNHNS and CDR2 SASEGT. The CDR3 protein is CASRGPGGQVEKLFF. The CDR3 region has the DNA TGTGCCAGCAGGGGGCCCGGGGGGCAGGTTGAAAAACTGTTTTTT.

V usage is TRBV6-1 and J usage is TRBJ1-2; 8 bases map to TRBD1. This CDR3 contains 12 residues. Looked up from germline, CDR1 is MNHNS and CDR2 is SASEGT. J gave up 6 bases and V 5 bases, and 2 bases lay outside the gene matches. CDR3 residues: CASSKTGDGYTF. The CDR3, as DNA: TGTGCCAGCAGTAAGACAGGGGATGGCTACACCTTC.

V usage is TRBV9 and J usage is TRBJ1-4; 7 bases are shared with TRBD1. There are 15 residues in the CDR3. V lost 3 bases to trimming and J lost 8 bases; unmatched junction nucleotides: 10. Germline CDR1 is SGDLS and CDR2 is YYNGEE. The CDR3 loop reads CASSAGDRKGEKLFF. CDR3 coding DNA: TGTGCCAGCAGCGCGGGGGACAGAAAGGGGGAAAAACTGTTTTTT.

This chain connects TRBV29-1 to TRBJ2-7; 7 bases match TRBD2. CDR1 is SQVTM, CDR2 ANQGSEA, per germline. The CDR3 spans 14 residues. V trimming: 5 bases; J trimming: 0 bases; junction bases outside the gene matches: 7. The CDR3 region is CSVSRGGSSYEQYF. Written as DNA, the CDR3 is TGCAGCGTTTCCCGGGGAGGGAGCTCCTACGAGCAGTACTTC.

The table lists this clone with a count of one. The V call is TRBV5-6, the J call TRBJ1-3; a possible D gene is TRBD1 (6 bases). CDR3 length equals 14 residues. Germline-derived CDR1 and CDR2 are SGHDT and YYEEEE. V lost 3 bases and J 0 bases, leaving 7 bases between the germline ends. The CDR3 coding sequence is TGTGCCAGCAGCTACAGGGTCTCTGGAAACACCATATATTTT. Residues: CASSYRVSGNTIYF.

This chain's CDR3 is CASGQGGNSPLHF. The CDR3 DNA reads as TGTGCCAGCGGGCAGGGGGGGAATTCACCCCTCCACTTT. The chain recombines TRBV2 with TRBJ1-6, with 7 bases aligning to TRBD1. The trim removed 8 bases at V and 7 bases at J, leaving 5 bases unmatched. The V gene's germline CDR1 is SNHLY and CDR2 FYNNEI. CDR3 length: 13 amino acids.

This clone was counted a few times. The chain combines TRBV2 with TRBJ2-2; 9 bases match TRBD1. Germline V CDR1 and CDR2: SNHLY, FYNNEI. The CDR3 has 15 amino acids. V lost 6 bases to trimming and J lost 4 bases; unmatched junction nucleotides: 6. CDR3 DNA sequence: TGTGCCAGCAGGAAACAGGGGGCTGCCACCGGGGAGCTGTTTTTT. Its translation is CASRKQGAATGELFF.

The chain links TRBV5-6 to TRBJ2-5; 7 nucleotides line up with TRBD2. The CDR3 is made up of 14 amino acids. Germline CDR1 and CDR2: SGHDT and YYEEEE. V was clipped by 2 bases and J by 6 bases; unmatched bases: 7. The CDR3 sequence is CASSFAGDWKTQYF. The CDR3 coding sequence is TGTGCCAGCAGCTTCGCGGGAGATTGGAAGACCCAGTACTTC.

This clone was observed once. V gene TRBV11-2 combines with J gene TRBJ2-6; no definite D call. CDR1 SGHAT and CDR2 FQNNGV come from the germline V gene. V was pared by 2 bases and J by 3 bases, with 5 bases between. This CDR3 is built from 14 residues. The CDR3, as DNA: TGTGCCAGCAGCTTATGGGGTGGGGCCAACGTCCTGACTTTC. Translating it yields CASSLWGGANVLTF.

This rearrangement joins TRBV19 to TRBJ2-1; 9 nucleotides align to TRBD2. The germline V gene encodes CDR1 LNHDA and CDR2 SQIVND (reference sequence). V lost 6 bases to trimming and J lost 7 bases; unmatched junction nucleotides: 13. The CDR3 consists of 16 residues. As DNA, the CDR3 is TGTGCCAGTAGCCGGGGACTAGCCGGAGCGCGGAATGAGCAGTTCTTC. It yields the protein CASSRGLAGARNEQFF.

V usage is TRBV15 and J usage is TRBJ2-1, with TRBD2 matching over 7 bases. This CDR3 is 15 amino acids long. Germline values: CDR1 LNHNV, CDR2 YYDKDF (reference sequence). J lost 0 bases, V lost 7 bases, and 6 bases had no gene match. CDR3 DNA: TGTGCCACCAATCAGCGGGGCGACTCCTACAATGAGCAGTTCTTC. Its translation: CATNQRGDSYNEQFF.

V is TRBV28 and J is TRBJ2-3, with TRBD2 matching over 10 bases. V lost 3 bases to trimming and J lost 1 base; unmatched junction nucleotides: 7. This CDR3 has 17 residues. Germline V gene sequence: CDR1 MDHEN, CDR2 SYDVKM. CDR3 region: CASSFPNLAGGTDTQYF. The CDR3 DNA is TGTGCCAGCAGTTTCCCCAATCTAGCGGGAGGCACAGATACGCAGTATTTT.

The V call is TRBV5-6, the J call TRBJ2-5; D is unclear. The V gene's germline CDR1 is SGHDT and CDR2 YYEEEE. The CDR3 runs 14 residues. The V and J ends lost 4 bases and 5 bases respectively, with 15 bases between them. Here the CDR3 reads CASSQTSLVETQYF. The CDR3, as DNA: TGTGCCAGCAGCCAGACATCCCTGGTGGAGACCCAGTACTTC.

The chain carries TRBV6-5 and TRBJ2-7; 7 bases agree with TRBD2. The V and J ends lost 2 bases and 4 bases, in that order; junction bases with no gene match: 5. CDR3 length: 14 residues. Looked up from germline, CDR1 is MNHEY and CDR2 is SVGAGI. CDR3 protein: CASSYGRGTYEQYF. The CDR3 bases are TGTGCCAGCAGTTACGGGCGGGGGACTTACGAGCAGTACTTC.

This sequence joins TRBV12-5 and TRBJ2-3; D remains unclear. CDR3 length: 12 amino acids. V was pared by 5 bases and J by 5 bases, with 8 bases between. In germline, CDR1 is LGHNT, CDR2 FRNRAP. CDR3 protein: CASGPSGDTQYF. The CDR3 DNA sequence: TGTGCTAGTGGTCCCTCAGGAGATACGCAGTATTTT.

The V call is TRBV11-1, the J call TRBJ2-7; 12 bases align to TRBD2. V shed 5 bases and J 9 bases; nucleotides not matched to a gene: 8. The CDR3 spans 14 residues. Germline V gene data show CDR1 as SGHAT and CDR2 as FQDESV (reference sequence). In nucleotides, the CDR3 is TGTGCCAGCAGCCCCGGACTAGCGGGATATTTGCAGTACTTC. Amino acid sequence: CASSPGLAGYLQYF.

J is TRBJ2-7 and V is TRBV9; TRBD1 might be the D (6 bases). This CDR3 comprises 13 residues. Trimming cost V 3 bases and J 9 bases, with 16 bases left between them. Germline V CDR1 and CDR2: SGDLS, YYNGEE. CDR3 sequence: CASSEGHRTWQYF. The CDR3, as DNA: TGTGCCAGCAGCGAGGGACACAGGACATGGCAGTACTTC.